The 14 T cell receptor beta chains below come from one sample, sequenced in a study of blood T cells in healthy people across ages (dated by TCRdb to between 2014 and 2017). Library creation used 5' RACE. TCRdb records Illumina HiSeq 2500 as the sequencer. A second PCR of roughly 7 to 11 cycles was performed with a sample-barcoded 5' primer and a J-beta primer mix. In TCRdb, the public reads were trimmed at Q25 with fastp and aligned with MiXCR, with productive beta chains retained. Rows are unified per CDR3 protein, each entry keeping the most common DNA and genes. The sample contains over a million distinct CDR3 sequences, approximately 59% of them found a single time. The top ten clonotypes cover 6.5% to 8.5% of the sample. Material for sequencing was blood. Receptors were obtained from a man in his late teens or twenties in good health.

Turning to this clonotype: Its ends do not fully match the called genes, so a read error is possible. The gene calls are TRBV6-1 and TRBJ1-5, with a weak D call TRBD1 (6 bases). Germline V gene sequence: CDR1 MNHNS, CDR2 SASEGT. CDR3 length: 15 residues. CDR3 loop: CASSGLRGSNQPQHF. DNA for the CDR3: TGTGCCAGCAGTGGCCTTAGGGGGTCCAATCAACCCCAGCATTTT.

J is TRBJ2-1 and V is TRBV4-1, with D maybe TRBD2 (6 bases). The CDR3 spans 16 residues. In germline, CDR1 is MGHRA, CDR2 YSYEKL. V gave up 4 bases and J gave up 4 bases, with 17 bases separating them. The DNA for the CDR3 is TGCGCCAGCAGCCGACGACCTGGGACTGGGTACAATGAGCAGTTCTTC. Translating gives CASSRRPGTGYNEQFF.

With regard to this clonotype: One end of the junction fails to match germline, which may point to a read error. The rearrangement links TRBV30 to TRBJ1-1; 8 bases are shared with TRBD1. The CDR3 length is 12 residues. Germline CDR1 is GTSNPN and CDR2 is SVGIG (reference sequence). The CDR3 sequence is CAGSATGGEAFF. CDR3 DNA sequence: TGTGCCGGGAGTGCTACAGGGGGAGAAGCTTTCTTT.

The rearrangement joins TRBV6-2 or TRBV6-3 to TRBJ2-3, with unresolved D. This CDR3 is 14 amino acids long. Germline-derived CDR1 and CDR2 are MNHEY and SVGEGT. The V gene lost 5 bases and the J gene lost 3 bases, with 12 bases spanning the gap. The CDR3 nucleotides are TGTGCCAGCAGTACCGCATTGGAGACAGATACGCAGTATTTT. Translating gives CASSTALETDTQYF.

The V and J genes are TRBV20-1 and TRBJ2-1; 15 positions match TRBD2. J was trimmed by 5 bases and V by 6 bases; bases with no gene match: 5. The germline V gene has CDR1 DFQATT and CDR2 SNEGSKA (reference sequence). The CDR3 is 15 amino acids. The chain's CDR3 is CSAYWTSGRDNEQFF. The CDR3 DNA reads TGCAGTGCCTACTGGACTAGCGGGAGGGACAATGAGCAGTTCTTC.

This chain links TRBV6-2 or TRBV6-3 with TRBJ2-2; 10 positions match TRBD2. This CDR3 has 17 residues. Germline loops: CDR1 MNHEY, CDR2 SVGEGT. The J segment lost 0 bases and the V segment lost 6 bases, leaving 7 bases of the junction unmatched. The CDR3 nucleotides are TGTGCCAGCAGAAAGCGGGGGGGTAATACGAACACCGGGGAGCTGTTTTTT. Amino acid sequence: CASRKRGGNTNTGELFF.

In its sample, this clonotype was seen a few times. The chain uses TRBV5-6 and TRBJ2-2, with a tentative D call TRBD2 (6 bases). The V gene's germline CDR1 is SGHDT and CDR2 YYEEEE. Trimming left V 0 bases short and J 3 bases short, with 12 bases between. The CDR3 length is 16 residues. CDR3 region: CASSLVGGRYTGELFF. CDR3 nucleotide sequence: TGTGCCAGCAGCTTGGTGGGGGGACGTTACACCGGGGAGCTGTTTTTT.

V and J are TRBV5-1 and TRBJ1-2, with 9 positions matching TRBD1. The CDR3 has 16 residues. Germline V gene lookup returns CDR1 SGHRS and CDR2 YFSETQ. The ends lost 4 bases at V and 4 bases at J; junction bases unmatched: 11. The CDR3 coding sequence is TGCGCCAGCAGCGAGGGACCGGGACAGGGAGTCTATGGCTACACCTTC. It encodes CASSEGPGQGVYGYTF.

The chain recombines TRBV6-2 or TRBV6-3 with TRBJ2-3; perhaps TRBD1 as D (5 bases). Germline CDR1 is MNHEY and CDR2 is SVGEGT. The CDR3 runs 11 residues. V shed 2 bases and J shed 10 bases, with 7 bases lying between them. The CDR3 nucleotides read TGTGCCAGCAGTTACGAAGGGGCGCAGTATTTT. Translating gives CASSYEGAQYF.

This clonotype appeared a few times. The V gene is TRBV19, the J gene TRBJ2-3; D not certain. This CDR3 spans 14 amino acids. In germline, CDR1 is LNHDA, CDR2 SQIVND (reference sequence). The V end was cut by 5 bases, the J end by 10 bases, with 19 bases between. CDR3 sequence reads: CASSPRTSNEAQYF. The CDR3 DNA follows: TGTGCCAGTAGTCCTCGAACCTCCAATGAGGCGCAGTATTTT.

V gene TRBV12-3 or TRBV12-4 combines with J gene TRBJ1-2; D possibly corresponds to TRBD1 (6 bases). CDR3 length equals 14 residues. V shed 0 bases and J shed 7 bases, with 12 bases lying between them. DNA of the CDR3: TGTGCCAGCAGTTTAGCCGGGGGGCCCCCTGGCTACACCTTC. It encodes CASSLAGGPPGYTF.

The chain carries TRBV4-1 and TRBJ2-1, with a possible D match to TRBD2 (5 bases). The CDR3 has 15 residues. Germline V gene data show CDR1 as MGHRA and CDR2 as YSYEKL. Trimming took off 6 bases at V and 6 bases at J, with 18 bases between the two ends. The DNA for the CDR3 is TGCGCCAGCAGAGGGATAGTGGGAGTGGTCAATGAGCAGTTCTTC. Protein: CASRGIVGVVNEQFF.

This clonotype has only a few counts. The chain is built from TRBV5-1 and TRBJ2-5; 7 bases match TRBD1. The CDR3 runs 15 residues. CDR1 SGHRS and CDR2 YFSETQ come from the germline V gene. Losses at the gene ends were 5 bases for V and 1 base for J; bases not matched to a gene: 8. DNA for the CDR3: TGCGCCAGCAGATCGACAGGGTCCTCCCAAGAGACCCAGTACTTC. It encodes CASRSTGSSQETQYF.

This chain links TRBV11-2 with TRBJ2-5; the D is unclear. The CDR3 is 15 amino acids. Trimming stripped 0 bases from V and 1 base from J, with 9 bases between. Germline assignment: CDR1 SGHAT and CDR2 FQNNGV. The CDR3 nucleotides are TGTGCCAGCAGCTTAGATCCGGCAGTCCAAGAGACCCAGTACTTC. This gives the protein CASSLDPAVQETQYF.